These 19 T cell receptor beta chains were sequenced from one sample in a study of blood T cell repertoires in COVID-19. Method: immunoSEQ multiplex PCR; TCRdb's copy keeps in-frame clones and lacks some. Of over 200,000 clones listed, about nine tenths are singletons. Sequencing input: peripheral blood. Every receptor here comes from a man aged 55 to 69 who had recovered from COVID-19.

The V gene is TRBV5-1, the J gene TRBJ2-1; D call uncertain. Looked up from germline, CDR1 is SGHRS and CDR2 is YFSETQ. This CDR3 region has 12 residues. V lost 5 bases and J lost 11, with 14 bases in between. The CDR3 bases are TGCGCCAGCAGTTACGGCGAGGTCCAGCAGTTCTTC. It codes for CASSYGEVQQFF.

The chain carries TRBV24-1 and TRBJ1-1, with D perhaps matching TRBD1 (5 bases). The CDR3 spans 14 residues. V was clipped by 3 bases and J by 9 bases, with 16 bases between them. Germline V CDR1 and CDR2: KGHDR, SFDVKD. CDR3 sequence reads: CATSDTRQPDKAFF. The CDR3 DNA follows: TGTGCCACCAGTGATACCCGACAGCCCGATAAAGCTTTCTTT.

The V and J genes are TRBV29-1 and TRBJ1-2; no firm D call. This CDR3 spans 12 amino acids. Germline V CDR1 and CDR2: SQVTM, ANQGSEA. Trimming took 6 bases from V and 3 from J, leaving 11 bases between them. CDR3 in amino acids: CSVPEGDYGYTF. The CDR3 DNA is TGCAGCGTCCCTGAGGGCGACTATGGCTACACCTTC. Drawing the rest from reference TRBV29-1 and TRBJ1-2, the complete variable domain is SAVISQKPSRDICQRGTSLTIQCQVDSQVTMMFWYRQQPGQSLTLIATANQGSEATYESGFVIDKFPISRPNLTFSTLTVSNMSPEDSSIYLCSVPEGDYGYTFGSGTRLTVV.

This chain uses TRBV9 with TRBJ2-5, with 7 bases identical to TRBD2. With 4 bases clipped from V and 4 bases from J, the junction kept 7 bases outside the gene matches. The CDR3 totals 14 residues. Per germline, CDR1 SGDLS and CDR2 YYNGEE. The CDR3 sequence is CASSIGRGGETQYF. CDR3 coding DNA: TGTGCCAGCAGCATTGGGAGGGGTGGAGAGACCCAGTACTTC.

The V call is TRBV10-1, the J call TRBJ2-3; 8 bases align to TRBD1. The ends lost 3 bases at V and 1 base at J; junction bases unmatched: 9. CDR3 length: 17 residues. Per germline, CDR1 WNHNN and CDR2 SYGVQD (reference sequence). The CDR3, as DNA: TGCGCCAGCAGTGAAAAGGACAGGGTGAGAGGCACAGATACGCAGTATTTT. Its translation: CASSEKDRVRGTDTQYF.

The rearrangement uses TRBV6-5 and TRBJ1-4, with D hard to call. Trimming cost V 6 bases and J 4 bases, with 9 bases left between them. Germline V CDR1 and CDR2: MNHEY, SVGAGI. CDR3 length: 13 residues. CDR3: CASSPEDNEKLFF. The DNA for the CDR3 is TGTGCCAGCAGCCCGGAGGATAATGAAAAACTGTTTTTT.

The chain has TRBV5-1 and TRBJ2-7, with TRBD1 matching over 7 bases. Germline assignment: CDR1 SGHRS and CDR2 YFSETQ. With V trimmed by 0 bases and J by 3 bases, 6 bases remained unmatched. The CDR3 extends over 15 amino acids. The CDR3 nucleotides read TGCGCCAGCAGCTTGGGCGAGGGGGCCGTCTACGAGCAGTACTTC. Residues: CASSLGEGAVYEQYF.

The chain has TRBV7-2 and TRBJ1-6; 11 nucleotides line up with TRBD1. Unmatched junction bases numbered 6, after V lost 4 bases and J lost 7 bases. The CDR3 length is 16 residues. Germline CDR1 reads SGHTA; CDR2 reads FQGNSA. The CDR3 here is CASSSPGQGGNSPLHF. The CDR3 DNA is TGTGCCAGCAGCTCCCCGGGACAGGGGGGAAATTCACCCCTCCACTTT.

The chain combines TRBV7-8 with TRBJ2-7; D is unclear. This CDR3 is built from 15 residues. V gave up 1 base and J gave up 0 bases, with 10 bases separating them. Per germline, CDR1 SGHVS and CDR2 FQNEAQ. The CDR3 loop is CASSLGQLYSYEQYF. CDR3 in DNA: TGTGCCAGCAGCTTAGGTCAGTTGTACTCCTACGAGCAGTACTTC.

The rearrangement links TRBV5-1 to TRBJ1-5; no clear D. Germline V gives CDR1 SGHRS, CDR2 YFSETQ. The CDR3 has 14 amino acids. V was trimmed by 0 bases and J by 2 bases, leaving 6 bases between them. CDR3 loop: CASSLDGGNQPQHF. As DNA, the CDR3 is TGCGCCAGCAGCTTGGACGGGGGCAATCAGCCCCAGCATTTT.

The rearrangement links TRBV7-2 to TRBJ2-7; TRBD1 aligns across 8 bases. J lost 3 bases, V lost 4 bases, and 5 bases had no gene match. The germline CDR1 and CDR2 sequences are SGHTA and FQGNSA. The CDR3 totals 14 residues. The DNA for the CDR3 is TGTGCCAGCAGCTCTACAGGGGGGATCTACGAGCAGTACTTC. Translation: CASSSTGGIYEQYF.

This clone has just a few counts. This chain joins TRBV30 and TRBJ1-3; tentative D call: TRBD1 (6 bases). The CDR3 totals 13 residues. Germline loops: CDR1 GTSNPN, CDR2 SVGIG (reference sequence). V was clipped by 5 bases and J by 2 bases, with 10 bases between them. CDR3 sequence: CAWARQAGNTIYF. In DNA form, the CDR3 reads TGTGCCTGGGCGCGACAGGCTGGAAACACCATATATTTT.

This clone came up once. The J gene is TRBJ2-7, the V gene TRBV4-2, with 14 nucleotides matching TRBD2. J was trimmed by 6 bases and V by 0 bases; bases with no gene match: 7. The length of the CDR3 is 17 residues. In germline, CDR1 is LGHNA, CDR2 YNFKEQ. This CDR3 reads CASSQDQGTSGGGEQYF. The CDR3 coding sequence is TGTGCCAGCAGCCAAGATCAAGGGACTAGCGGGGGCGGCGAGCAGTACTTC.

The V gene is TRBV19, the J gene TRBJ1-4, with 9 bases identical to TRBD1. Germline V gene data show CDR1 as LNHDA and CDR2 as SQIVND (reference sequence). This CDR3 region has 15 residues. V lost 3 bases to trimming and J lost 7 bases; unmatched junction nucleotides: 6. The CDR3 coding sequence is TGTGCCAGTAGTATTGGGACAGGGTTAACTGAAAAACTGTTTTTT. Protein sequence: CASSIGTGLTEKLFF.

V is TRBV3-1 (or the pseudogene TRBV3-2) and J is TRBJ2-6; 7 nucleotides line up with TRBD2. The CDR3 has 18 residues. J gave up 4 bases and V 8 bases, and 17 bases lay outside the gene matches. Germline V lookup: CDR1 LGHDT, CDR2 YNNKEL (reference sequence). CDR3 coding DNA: TGTGCCAGCGCCCCCGGGATCGGTGCGGGGGTCGGGGCCAACGTCCTGACTTTC. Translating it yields CASAPGIGAGVGANVLTF.

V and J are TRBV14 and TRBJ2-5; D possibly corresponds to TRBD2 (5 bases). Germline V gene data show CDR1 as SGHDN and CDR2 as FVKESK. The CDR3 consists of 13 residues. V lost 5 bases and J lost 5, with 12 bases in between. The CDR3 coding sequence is TGTGCCAGCAGCTCCGGGAAACCCGAGACCCAGTACTTC. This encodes CASSSGKPETQYF.

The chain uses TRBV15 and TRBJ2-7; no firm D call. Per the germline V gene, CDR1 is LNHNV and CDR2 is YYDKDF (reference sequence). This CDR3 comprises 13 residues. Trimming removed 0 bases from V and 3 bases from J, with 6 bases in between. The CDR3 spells CATSRDPGYEQYF. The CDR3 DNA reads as TGTGCCACCAGCAGAGATCCGGGCTACGAGCAGTACTTC.

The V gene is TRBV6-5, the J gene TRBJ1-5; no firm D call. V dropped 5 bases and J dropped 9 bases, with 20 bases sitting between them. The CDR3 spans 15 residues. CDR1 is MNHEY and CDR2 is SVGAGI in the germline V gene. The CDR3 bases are TGTGCCAGCAGTCCAACGTTCCCCCTAGTAGGGCCCCAGCATTTT. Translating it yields CASSPTFPLVGPQHF.

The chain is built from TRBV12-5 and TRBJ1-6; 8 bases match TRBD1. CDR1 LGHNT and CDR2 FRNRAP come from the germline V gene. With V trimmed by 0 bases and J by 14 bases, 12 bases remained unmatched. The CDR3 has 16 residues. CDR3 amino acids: CASGLVPRGPPVALHF. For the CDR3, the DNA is TGTGCTAGTGGTTTGGTTCCCAGGGGGCCCCCTGTGGCCCTCCACTTT.